This T cell receptor (beta chain) was identified in a study of blood T cell repertoires in COVID-19. Study details: The cDNA or gDNA used as material had been derived from T cells, B-cell-depleted T cells, or PBMCs.

Clones were read by immunoSEQ multiplex PCR, and TCRdb kept only the in-frame ones, dropping some. The sample yields about 220,000 clones, roughly 84% seen once. The CDR3 runs 15 residues. The junction had 4 bases not matched to a gene; V was cut back by 5 bases and J by 0 bases. The germline CDR1 and CDR2 sequences are MNHEY and SVGAGI. The chain links TRBV6-5 to TRBJ2-3; 8 positions match TRBD2. The sequenced sample was peripheral blood. This clonotype originated in an elderly woman with acute or convalescent COVID-19. The CDR3 DNA is TGTGCCAGCAGTCCCCGGGGGGGTAGCACAGATACGCAGTATTTT. It yields the protein CASSPRGGSTDTQYF.